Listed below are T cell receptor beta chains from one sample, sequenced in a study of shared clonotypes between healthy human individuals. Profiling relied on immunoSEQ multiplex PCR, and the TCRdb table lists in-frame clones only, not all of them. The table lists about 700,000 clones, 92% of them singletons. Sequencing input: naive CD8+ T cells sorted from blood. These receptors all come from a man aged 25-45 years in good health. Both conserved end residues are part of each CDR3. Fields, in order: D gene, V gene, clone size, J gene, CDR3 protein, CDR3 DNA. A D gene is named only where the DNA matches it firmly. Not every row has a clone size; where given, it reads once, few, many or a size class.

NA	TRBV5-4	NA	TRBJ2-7	CASSSGTYPYEQYF	TGTGCCAGCAGCTCCGGGACCTACCCCTACGAGCAGTACTTC
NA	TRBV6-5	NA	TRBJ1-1	CASSYQALSPEAFF	TGTGCCAGCAGTTACCAGGCCCTCAGCCCTGAAGCTTTCTTT
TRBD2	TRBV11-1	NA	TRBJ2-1	CASSLGASGSHVNEQFF	TGTGCCAGCAGCTTAGGCGCAAGCGGGAGTCACGTCAATGAGCAGTTCTTC
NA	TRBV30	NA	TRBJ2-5	CAWSPWGSEETQYF	TGTGCCTGGAGTCCGTGGGGTAGTGAAGAGACCCAGTACTTC
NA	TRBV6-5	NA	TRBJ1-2	CASSLTVNYGYTF	TGTGCCAGCAGTTTGACAGTAAACTATGGCTACACCTTC
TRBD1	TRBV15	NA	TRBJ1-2	CATSRDLGQPNYGYTF	TGTGCCACCAGCAGAGATCTGGGACAGCCTAACTATGGCTACACCTTC
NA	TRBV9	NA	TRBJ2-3	CASSEAEGGKDTQYF	TGTGCCAGCAGCGAAGCGGAGGGGGGCAAAGATACGCAGTATTTT
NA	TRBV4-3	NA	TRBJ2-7	CASSQSTGRYSYEQYF	TGCGCCAGCAGCCAGTCAACAGGGAGATACTCCTACGAGCAGTACTTC
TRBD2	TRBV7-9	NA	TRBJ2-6	CASSSRTSGLGANVLTF	TGTGCCAGCAGCTCTAGGACTAGCGGGCTTGGGGCCAACGTCCTGACTTTC
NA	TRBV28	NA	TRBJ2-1	CASSLSATSASSYNEQFF	TGTGCCAGCAGTTTATCGGCGACATCCGCGAGCTCCTACAATGAGCAGTTCTTC
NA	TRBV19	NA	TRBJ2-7	CASSVVPSSYEQYF	TGTGCCAGTAGCGTTGTCCCCAGCTCCTACGAGCAGTACTTC
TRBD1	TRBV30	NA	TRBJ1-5	CAWRTGGSNQPQHF	TGTGCCTGGAGGACAGGGGGAAGCAATCAGCCCCAGCATTTT
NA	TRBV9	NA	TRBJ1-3	CASSASGAGNTIYF	TGTGCCAGCAGCGCCAGCGGGGCTGGAAACACCATATATTTT
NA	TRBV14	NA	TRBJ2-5	CASSQELASAQYF	TGTGCCAGCAGCCAAGAGTTGGCGTCGGCCCAGTACTTC
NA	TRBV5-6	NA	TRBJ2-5	CASSSSETTGETQYF	TGTGCCAGCAGCTCGTCTGAAACGACGGGAGAGACCCAGTACTTC
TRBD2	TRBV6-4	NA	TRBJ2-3	CASSTLAGAGTDTQYF	TGTGCCAGCAGTACACTAGCGGGAGCCGGAACAGATACGCAGTATTTT
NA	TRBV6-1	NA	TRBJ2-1	CASSVPLIEQFF	TGTGCCAGCAGTGTACCGCTCATTGAGCAGTTCTTC
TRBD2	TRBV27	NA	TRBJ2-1	CASGAGDSYNEQFF	TGTGCCAGCGGGGCGGGGGACTCCTACAATGAGCAGTTCTTC
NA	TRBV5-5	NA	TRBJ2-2	CASSLTRQDTGELFF	TGTGCCAGCAGCTTGACGAGACAGGACACCGGGGAGCTGTTTTTT
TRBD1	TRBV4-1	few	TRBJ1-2	CASSLPGQANYGYTF	TGCGCCAGCAGCCTACCGGGACAGGCTAACTATGGCTACACCTTC
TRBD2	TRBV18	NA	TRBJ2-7	CASSPDWGEGLYEQYF	TGTGCCAGCTCACCCGATTGGGGGGAGGGCCTCTACGAGCAGTACTTC
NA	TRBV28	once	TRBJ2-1	CASSPGTSVEQFF	TGTGCCAGCAGTCCCGGGACATCGGTTGAGCAGTTCTTC
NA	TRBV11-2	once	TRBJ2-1	CASTLRNRVGDNEQFF	TGTGCCAGCACCCTACGGAACAGGGTGGGGGACAATGAGCAGTTCTTC
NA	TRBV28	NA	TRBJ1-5	CASSPHQGEVQPQHF	TGTGCCAGCAGTCCCCACCAGGGAGAGGTTCAGCCCCAGCATTTT
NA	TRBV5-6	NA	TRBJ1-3	CASSLNRLLSGNTIYF	TGTGCCAGCAGCTTAAACCGACTCCTCTCTGGAAACACCATATATTTT
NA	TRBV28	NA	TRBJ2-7	CASSPHVGEQYF	TGTGCCAGCAGTCCTCATGTCGGGGAGCAGTACTTC
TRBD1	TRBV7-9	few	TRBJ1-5	CASSSGTDPNQPQHF	TGTGCCAGCAGCAGTGGGACAGATCCCAATCAGCCCCAGCATTTT
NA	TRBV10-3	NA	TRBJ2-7	CAIMESDRNYEQYF	TGTGCCATCATGGAGTCGGACAGAAACTACGAGCAGTACTTC
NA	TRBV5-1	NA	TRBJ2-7	CASSLARDLYEQYF	TGCGCCAGCAGCTTGGCCAGGGATCTTTACGAGCAGTACTTC
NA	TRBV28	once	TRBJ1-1	CASSFVIGAEAFF	TGTGCCAGCAGTTTCGTAATTGGGGCTGAAGCTTTCTTT